The rows below give T cell receptor beta chains drawn from one sample of a study of blood T cell repertoires in COVID-19. Only in-frame clones appear in the TCRdb table, and some are missing; sequencing was by immunoSEQ multiplex PCR. In the table there are approximately 530,000 clones, approximately 88% of which are singletons. Sample: peripheral blood. The receptors come from a woman aged 50 to 60 with COVID-19, enrolled during active disease. Each CDR3 is given with its conserved first and last residue. The order of the fields is clone size, D gene, V gene, J gene, CDR3 protein, CDR3 DNA. D genes are given only for firm matches. Clone size appears in some rows only: once, few, many, or a class for an expanded clone.

-	TRBD1	TRBV30	TRBJ2-7	CAWKPGTGTYEQYF	TGTGCCTGGAAGCCCGGGACAGGGACCTACGAGCAGTACTTC
once	-	TRBV4-2	TRBJ1-5	CASSHGDSNQPQHF	TGTGCCAGCAGCCACGGAGATAGCAATCAGCCCCAGCATTTT
-	TRBD1	TRBV5-4	TRBJ2-2	CASSLARGQSGELFF	TGTGCCAGCAGCTTGGCGAGGGGGCAAAGCGGGGAGCTGTTTTTT
-	TRBD1	TRBV6-5	TRBJ1-1	CASSLDRGWSTEAFF	TGTGCCAGCAGTTTGGACAGGGGATGGAGCACTGAGGCTTTCTTT
few	-	TRBV24-1	TRBJ2-5	CATSDRVEETQYF	TGTGCCACCAGTGACAGGGTAGAAGAGACCCAGTACTTC
-	-	TRBV28	TRBJ1-1	CASSLIRYLNTEAFF	TGTGCCAGCAGTTTAATCCGGTACTTGAACACTGAAGCTTTCTTT
-	TRBD2	TRBV6-6	TRBJ2-7	CASSGLAGGLSYEQYF	TGTGCCAGCAGTGGACTAGCGGGGGGTCTTTCCTACGAGCAGTACTTC
-	TRBD2	TRBV29-1	TRBJ2-3	CSVRTSGFSTDTQYF	TGCAGCGTCCGGACTAGCGGCTTCAGCACAGATACGCAGTATTTT
-	TRBD2	TRBV13	TRBJ2-5	CASSLSAGGPVETQYF	TGTGCCAGCAGCTTATCAGCGGGGGGGCCCGTAGAGACCCAGTACTTC
-	-	TRBV7-9	TRBJ1-2	CASSRRAGNYGYTF	TGTGCCAGCAGCCGGCGAGCGGGTAACTATGGCTACACCTTC
-	-	TRBV20-1	TRBJ2-1	CSASRASEQFF	TGCAGTGCTAGTAGGGCTAGCGAGCAGTTCTTC
-	TRBD2	TRBV6-5	TRBJ2-3	CASSFVAGGVTDTQYF	TGTGCCAGCAGTTTCGTAGCGGGGGGAGTGACAGATACGCAGTATTTT
-	-	TRBV4-1	TRBJ1-5	CASSPGSSNQPQHF	TGCGCCAGCAGTCCCGGGAGCTCCAATCAGCCCCAGCATTTT
-	-	TRBV23-1	TRBJ1-2	CASRKRTVQFYGYTF	TGCGCCAGCAGAAAGAGGACAGTGCAGTTCTATGGCTACACCTTC
-	TRBD1	TRBV4-1	TRBJ2-6	CASSQEAHRQGVGGANVLTF	TGCGCCAGCAGCCAAGAAGCCCACCGACAGGGGGTGGGGGGGGCCAACGTCCTGACTTTC
-	TRBD2	TRBV10-3	TRBJ2-3	CAISEALAGGLDTQYF	TGTGCCATCAGTGAGGCGCTAGCGGGGGGGCTAGATACGCAGTATTTT
once	-	TRBV19	TRBJ1-5	CASSRTEGQPQHF	TGTGCCAGTAGTAGGACTGAAGGACAGCCCCAGCATTTT
-	TRBD2	TRBV5-4	TRBJ2-1	CASSGGRTSGGLGGDEQFF	TGTGCCAGCAGCGGGGGCCGTACTAGCGGGGGCTTGGGAGGGGATGAGCAGTTCTTC
-	-	TRBV21-1	TRBJ1-1	CASSIYSRHMNTEAFF	TGTGCCAGCAGCATTTACAGCCGTCACATGAACACTGAAGCTTTCTTT
-	-	TRBV27	TRBJ2-7	CASSSNQGYYEQYF	TGTGCCAGCAGTTCCAATCAGGGATACTACGAGCAGTACTTC
-	-	TRBV16	TRBJ1-4	CASSQSREGEKLFF	TGTGCCAGCAGCCAATCGAGAGAGGGTGAAAAACTGTTTTTT
-	-	TRBV30	TRBJ1-2	CAWMRGVTGGYTF	TGTGCCTGGATGCGGGGGGTGACAGGAGGCTACACCTTC